Listed below are T cell receptor beta chains from one sample, sequenced in a study of technical replicates of blood from several donors. Clones were read by immunoSEQ multiplex PCR, and TCRdb kept only the in-frame ones, dropping some. This table has 70,000 or so clones, 91% appearing once. Sequencing was done on a sample of T cells isolated from PBMCs. Receptors originate from a human donor in good health. Some clones in this sample may be carry-over from other donors' samples. Each CDR3 is given with its conserved first and last residue. The D gene is left open where the match is weak. Only part of the rows carry a size: once, few, many, or a class if the clone is expanded.

abundance	d_gene	j_gene	v_gene	CDR3aa	CDR3nt
once	NA	TRBJ2-1	TRBV5-1	CASSPVQRREHEQFF	TGCGCCAGCAGCCCTGTCCAAAGGCGGGAACATGAGCAGTTCTTC
few	NA	TRBJ2-4	TRBV28	CASSPPGGRGSIQYF	TGTGCCAGCAGCCCGCCCGGAGGGCGAGGTAGCATTCAGTACTTC
NA	TRBD1	TRBJ1-1	TRBV2	CASSDGTDKNTEAFF	TGTGCCAGCAGCGACGGGACAGACAAGAACACTGAAGCTTTCTTT
NA	TRBD2	TRBJ2-5	TRBV5-1	CASSLLPGAGSQETQYF	TGCGCCAGCAGCTTATTGCCAGGAGCGGGGAGTCAAGAGACCCAGTACTTC
NA	NA	TRBJ1-5	TRBV29-1	CSVETQSGQPQHF	TGCAGCGTTGAAACACAGTCGGGACAGCCCCAGCATTTT
NA	TRBD1	TRBJ1-2	TRBV9	CASSLDRGGGYAF	TGTGCCAGCAGCTTGGACAGGGGCGGGGGCTACGCCTTC
NA	TRBD2	TRBJ2-5	TRBV7-6	CASSSHAGGRAGETQYF	TGTGCCAGCAGCTCCCATGCAGGCGGGAGGGCCGGGGAGACCCAGTACTTC
NA	NA	TRBJ2-2	TRBV5-1	CASSLESWGANGELFF	TGCGCCAGCAGCTTGGAGTCCTGGGGCGCGAACGGGGAGCTGTTTTTT
few	NA	TRBJ1-1	TRBV2	CASSEGATQAFF	TGTGCCAGCAGTGAGGGGGCAACTCAAGCTTTCTTT
NA	NA	TRBJ1-5	TRBV12-5	CASGFVLGQGLDQPQHF	TGTGCTAGTGGTTTCGTTTTGGGTCAGGGGTTAGACCAGCCCCAGCATTTT
NA	NA	TRBJ1-1	TRBV5-1	CASSFLAIGPAEAFF	TGCGCCAGCAGCTTTCTGGCAATTGGGCCGGCTGAAGCTTTCTTT
NA	TRBD1	TRBJ1-4	TRBV5-1	CASSLGQGASEKLFF	TGCGCCAGCAGCTTGGGACAGGGGGCATCTGAAAAACTGTTTTTT
NA	TRBD1	TRBJ2-7	TRBV6-1	CASSESPTGAIYEQYF	TGTGCCAGCAGTGAAAGTCCGACAGGGGCGATCTACGAGCAGTACTTC
few	TRBD1	TRBJ2-7	TRBV30	CAGGTGGSYEQYF	TGTGCCGGCGGGACAGGGGGCTCTTACGAGCAGTACTTC
NA	NA	TRBJ1-5	TRBV18	CASSQQGGNQPQHF	TGTGCCAGCTCACAACAGGGTGGCAATCAGCCCCAGCATTTT
NA	NA	TRBJ1-1	TRBV7-9	CASSLQGDTEAFF	TGTGCCAGCAGCTTACAGGGTGACACTGAAGCTTTCTTT
NA	NA	TRBJ2-7	TRBV6-1	CASSEGGHSYEQYF	TGTGCCAGCAGTGAGGGTGGGCACTCCTACGAGCAGTACTTC
few	NA	TRBJ1-5	TRBV7-9	CASSSWADSNQPQHF	TGTGCCAGCAGCTCTTGGGCCGATAGCAATCAGCCCCAGCATTTT
NA	NA	TRBJ1-4	TRBV1	CTSSQDEGRGQAGEKLFF	TGCACCAGCAGCCAAGATGAGGGGCGGGGACAGGCTGGAGAAAAACTGTTTTTT
once	NA	TRBJ2-2	TRBV11-3	CASSLASYRTLTTGELFF	TGTGCCAGCAGCTTAGCTTCTTACAGGACCTTAACCACCGGGGAGCTGTTTTTT
few	NA	TRBJ1-5	TRBV6-6	CASSRQTDSNQPQHF	TGTGCCAGCAGTAGACAGACCGATAGCAATCAGCCCCAGCATTTT
NA	TRBD1	TRBJ1-2	TRBV5-4	CASSFPGQGNYGYTF	TGTGCCAGCAGCTTTCCGGGACAGGGTAACTATGGCTACACCTTC
NA	NA	TRBJ2-7	TRBV15	CATSGSGRQYF	TGTGCCACCAGCGGGAGTGGACGGCAGTACTTC
NA	TRBD2	TRBJ2-7	TRBV19	CASTGRGLVYEQYF	TGTGCCAGTACAGGGAGGGGACTGGTCTACGAGCAGTACTTC
NA	NA	TRBJ2-7	TRBV7-2	CASSSRISGTYEQYF	TGTGCCAGCAGCTCGCGGATTTCGGGGACCTACGAGCAGTACTTC
NA	NA	TRBJ1-5	TRBV28	CASTDGSGGRGQPQHF	TGTGCCAGCACCGACGGGTCGGGGGGCAGGGGACAGCCCCAGCATTTT
few	NA	TRBJ1-1	TRBV20-1	CSANRDLAFF	TGCAGTGCTAACAGGGATCTAGCTTTCTTT
NA	NA	TRBJ2-3	TRBV7-6	CASSLAGTLADTQYF	TGTGCCAGCAGCTTAGCTGGGACATTGGCAGATACGCAGTATTTT
NA	NA	TRBJ2-7	TRBV9	CASSVGQASSYEQYF	TGTGCCAGCAGCGTAGGACAGGCAAGCTCCTACGAGCAGTACTTC
NA	TRBD1	TRBJ1-2	TRBV2	CASSENQGAGYGYTF	TGTGCCAGCAGTGAAAACCAGGGGGCTGGCTATGGCTACACCTTC
NA	NA	TRBJ1-2	TRBV10-3	CAISGGVGPLLYGYTF	TGTGCCATCAGTGGTGGCGTGGGGCCCCTACTCTATGGCTACACCTTC
few	NA	TRBJ1-1	TRBV30	CAWSVFGRGLEAFF	TGTGCCTGGAGTGTGTTTGGCAGGGGCCTTGAAGCTTTCTTT
NA	TRBD2	TRBJ2-3	TRBV5-1	CASSLTSGATDTQYF	TGCGCCAGCAGCCTCACTAGCGGGGCCACAGATACGCAGTATTTT
NA	NA	TRBJ1-1	TRBV29-1	CSVVMNTEAFF	TGCAGCGTTGTAATGAACACTGAAGCTTTCTTT
NA	NA	TRBJ2-7	TRBV7-2	CASSVWRNSYEQYF	TGTGCCAGCTCTGTCTGGCGGAACTCCTACGAGCAGTACTTC